This T cell receptor (beta chain) came from a study of cytomegalovirus exposure and HLA in healthy donors (dated by TCRdb to about 2017). The study in broad terms: According to an earlier analysis of a few hundred of the donors, 150 million to 200 million T cells yielded roughly 100 million unique TCR beta sequences and about 300 Gb of sequence data. A later analysis re-examined previously published TCR beta repertoires from several hundred donors and added high-resolution HLA genotyping to investigate patterns of TCR occurrence. Because of strong linkage in the cohort, roughly five DR-DQ haplotypes were treated as single units for association and clustering. An early release that covered about 600 HLA-typed donors contained around 330 gigabases of sequencing data and 80 million or so unique TCR sequences. The study profiled the T cell repertoires of hundreds of subjects by immunosequencing and related them to cytomegalovirus serostatus. Rather than drawing on any new phenotypic data, the later analysis identified candidate immune exposures from TCR beta sequences and the way those sequences occurred across donors. Donor age, sex, ethnicity and CMV serostatus were collected together with the repertoire data. Every discovery cohort repertoire had been produced on one sequencing platform. HLA typing covered class I and class II loci at four-digit resolution. In a later genetic analysis, genome-wide SNP genotypes for about 55% of the roughly 700 donors were used, and that subset was treated as a discovery cohort. Of the 300 to 450 genotyped donors, 81% fell in the genetic ancestry cluster associated with self-reported Caucasian donors. In an earlier analysis of roughly 580 of the donors, high-throughput TCR beta sequencing was used to judge whether each TCR beta V gene segment behaved as functional or pseudogenic. Along with the roughly 710-subject first cohort, a separate validation cohort of about 110 different subjects was used. To predict cytomegalovirus infection status, the study combined high-throughput TCR immunosequencing, statistical association of individual TCRs with disease status, and machine learning. The number of typed donors differed by locus: roughly 620-630 for A, B, C, DRB1 and DQB1; roughly 510 for DQA1; 600 to 610 for DPA1; and 400 to 480 for DPB1. The study was designed to test whether signatures of past pathogen exposure could be identified by cataloging public T cell receptors. On average, 235,054 unique TCR beta nucleotide sequences were sequenced per donor among a few hundred genotyped donors of the cohort, with 15% to 20% of those sequences being non-productive. What the research found in general, with its limitations: In a later analysis, around 17,000 TCR beta sequences were associated with specific HLA alleles at a false discovery rate of 0.05. Broadly in line with IMGT annotations, most TCR beta V segments showed up in productive rearrangements about 90% or about 30% of the time in an earlier analysis of approximately 600 of the donors. Immune exposure information for the cohort was limited to CMV serostatus. Correlated functional status among segregating V segments might be attributable to linkage disequilibrium, but an unknown experimental factor could not be ruled out. A cluster of highly shared sequence variants was judged likely to represent a technical artifact of the sequencing pipeline. A later analysis reported that several top co-occurrence clusters appeared linked to parvovirus B19, influenza, CMV and Epstein-Barr virus. The authors suggested that the approach could potentially be generalized to other disease states and immunological phenotypes. According to a later genetic analysis, donors in an Asian-associated ancestry cluster had fewer N-insertions in productive TCRs than the roughly 670-donor mean. Most TCR sequences were observed very rarely across donors, whereas some public TCRs were present in many individuals. A later genetic analysis associated a missense DCLRE1C variant with V-gene and J-gene trimming of TCR beta chains, and an independent cohort replicated the association. In a later analysis, most CMV-associated TCR beta chains were found to appear HLA-restricted, with HLA associations seemingly driven largely by CMV exposure. In a later analysis, HLA-associated TCR beta chains were found to be more clonally expanded and to have lower generation probabilities than equally common non-associated chains. Strong co-occurrence of HLA alleles, especially DR and DQ, made assigning TCR associations to individual alleles difficult. In vitro tests confirmed that a few of the cytomegalovirus-associated TCR beta chains recognize cytomegalovirus antigens. Presence/absence analyses assumed roughly uniform sequencing depth across donors, an assumption that may not hold. A later analysis found that TCR association rates varied across HLA loci, with DRB1 alleles showing the most associated TCRs and HLA-C alleles the fewest. A further reported finding was that TCR beta sequences accurately predicted the HLA-A and HLA-B alleles for most subjects in the first cohort. This cohort had only TCR beta chains sequenced, and the lack of alpha or paired-chain data limited which features could be detected. Cytomegalovirus status was reported to be diagnosed by the classifier with high specificity and sensitivity in both the original and validation cohorts. Because the 87-base-pair reads could not distinguish some IMGT-functional V segments, including TRBV6-2 and TRBV6-3, those segments were excluded. Because HLA typing was unavailable for some donors at each locus, only the typed subset was used in association tests. Because counts were too low, about 18 rarely observed V segments, including chromosome 9 orphons, were excluded from the earlier analysis of several hundred of the donors. A total of 150 or so TCR beta chains were listed by the study as associated with cytomegalovirus.

Trimmed from V: 3 bases; trimmed from J: 2 bases; junction bases lacking a gene match: 3. The CDR1 and CDR2 encoded by the germline V gene are SNHLY and FYNNEI. From the cysteine through the phenylalanine, the CDR3 covers 15 amino acids. Only CDR3 DNA is held: 45 bases, read in frame from base 1. Libraries were built with the immunoSEQ multiplex PCR assay. For the multiplex PCR, a mixture combining 60 forward primers for TCR Vbeta segments and 13 reverse primers for TCR Jbeta segments was used. The CDR3 region of rearranged TCR beta genes was amplified from genomic DNA with a multiplex PCR assay. Amplified TCR beta libraries were sequenced as 87-base-pair reads on the Illumina HiSeq System. Regarding the original processing steps: A later analysis tallied approximately 87 million unique TCR beta chains across the 666 repertoires, and around 9.9 million of those chains were shared by two or more donors. Raw reads were error-corrected and collapsed into unique sequences with a nearest-neighbor algorithm that merged closely related sequences to remove PCR and sequencing errors. To assign V, D and J gene segments, CDR3 sequences were aligned to IMGT reference sequences. For a sequence to be retained, a match of at least six nucleotides was required to both a V gene segment and a J gene segment. Rearrangements were called productive when the CDR3 lacked stop codons and stayed in frame with V and J; all others were non-productive. CDR3 was defined according to IMGT convention as the region running from the second conserved V-encoded cysteine to the conserved J-encoded phenylalanine. The earlier analysis of some 540 of the donors excluded any sequence lacking an unambiguous match to a single V gene segment. An earlier analysis of over 450 of the donors classified V segments as functional when productive rearrangements were above 56.7% and as segregating when the standard deviation between donors was above 5%. A statistical classification framework was developed to diagnose cytomegalovirus status using the catalog of TCR beta chain sequences. V and J gene assignment, in a later analysis, came from comparing TCR nucleotide sequences with IMGT/GENE-DB human TR gene sequences. A later analysis assigned CDR3 sequences and most-parsimonious VDJ recombination scenarios with the TCRdist pipeline. In a later analysis, each TCR beta chain was defined by its CDR3 amino acid sequence together with its V-gene family, and reads without a unique V-gene family were excluded. As a way to deal with suspected cross-contamination and a sequencing artifact, a later analysis dropped 500 to 700 nucleotide sequences that were highly shared and had low generation probability. In a later analysis, a clonal expansion index was calculated for each public chain from normalized within-repertoire ranks of inferred template counts. A later analysis computed generation probabilities with a VDJ recombination model fitted to out-of-frame rearrangements, and checked the results against IGoR. Hypergeometric tests were used in a later analysis to score TCR-TCR, TCR-HLA and TCR-CMV co-occurrence, with a repertoire-size bias correction applied to the TCR pairs. In a later analysis, false discovery rates were estimated by permuting HLA or CMV assignments 20 times. In a later analysis, co-occurring TCRs were grouped with DBSCAN, and TCRdist sequence similarity was added when clustering was performed within HLA-allele-positive subsets. Repertoires with fewer than 30,000 or more than 120,000 public chains were left out of co-occurrence clustering, as were about five repertoires with anomalous nucleotide sharing. Not all clones reach the TCRdb copy of this immuneACCESS table, which keeps in-frame sequences only. Checked studies attribute under half of the gap to unresolved V genes and leave the rest unexplained. V, J and clone size were drawn from that table, and D and trimming were deduced from the DNA. Recorded for this sample are 60,000 to 70,000 clones; about 80% of them occurred a single time. The ten most abundant clones make up roughly 8% of the sample.

Note on this clone: Its antigen target is currently unknown. Base qualities are not provided; no much larger clone lies one nucleotide away.

The cohort consisted of approximately 670 healthy bone marrow donors. Cohort members were all nominally healthy when sampled, although unrecorded immune exposures were likely present. The donor was CMV seropositive and belonged to the group of about 290 seropositive cohort members. A peripheral blood sample was provided by each donor, and peripheral blood mononuclear cells were used for TCR beta sequencing. The Qiagen DNeasy Blood Extraction Kit was used to extract genomic DNA from the blood cell samples. What was sequenced was PBMCs. The rearrangement joined TRBV2 to TRBJ1-5, with 8 bases matching TRBD1. This TCR was sampled from a young man in good health and CMV-seropositive. CDR3 sequence: CASSEQTGGNQPQHF. In nucleotides, the sequence is TGTGCCAGCAGTGAGCAGACAGGGGGCAATCAGCCCCAGCATTTT.